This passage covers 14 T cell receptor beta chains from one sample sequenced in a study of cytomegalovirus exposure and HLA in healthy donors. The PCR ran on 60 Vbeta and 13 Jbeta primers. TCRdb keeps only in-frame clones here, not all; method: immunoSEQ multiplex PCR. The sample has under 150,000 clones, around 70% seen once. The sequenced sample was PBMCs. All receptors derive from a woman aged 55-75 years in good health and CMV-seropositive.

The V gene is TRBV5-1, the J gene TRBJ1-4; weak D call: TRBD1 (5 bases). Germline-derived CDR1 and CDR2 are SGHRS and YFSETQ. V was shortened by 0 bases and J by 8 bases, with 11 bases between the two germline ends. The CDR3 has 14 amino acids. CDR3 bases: TGCGCCAGCAGCTTGGCAGGGTCCGGGGAAAAACTGTTTTTT. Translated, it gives CASSLAGSGEKLFF.

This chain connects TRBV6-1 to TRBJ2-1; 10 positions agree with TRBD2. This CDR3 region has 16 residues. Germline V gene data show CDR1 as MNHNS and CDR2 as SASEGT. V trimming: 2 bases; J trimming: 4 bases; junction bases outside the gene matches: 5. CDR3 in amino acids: CASSEHPSGRYNEQFF. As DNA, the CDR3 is TGTGCCAGCAGTGAACACCCTAGCGGGAGATACAATGAGCAGTTCTTC.

The CDR3, as DNA: TGTGCCAGCAGCCCCGTCCAGGGAACCCAGTACTTC. Translating it yields CASSPVQGTQYF. The chain combines TRBV7-9 with TRBJ2-5; possible D gene TRBD1, 5 bases. Deletions cut 5 bases from V and 8 bases from J, with 12 bases between. CDR1 is SEHNR, CDR2 FQNEAQ, per germline (reference sequence). The CDR3 sequence is 12 residues long.

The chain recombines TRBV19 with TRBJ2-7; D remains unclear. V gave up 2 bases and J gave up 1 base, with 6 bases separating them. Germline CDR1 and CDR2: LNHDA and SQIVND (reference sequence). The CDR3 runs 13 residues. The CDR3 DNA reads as TGTGCCAGTAGTATAACGGGTTCCTACGAGCAGTACTTC. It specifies CASSITGSYEQYF.

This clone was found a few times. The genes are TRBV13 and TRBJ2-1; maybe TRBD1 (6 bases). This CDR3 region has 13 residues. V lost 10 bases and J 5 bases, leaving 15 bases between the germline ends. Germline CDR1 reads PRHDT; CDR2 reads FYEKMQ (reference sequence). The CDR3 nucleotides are TGTGCCACCAACAGGGAGCGAAACAATGAGCAGTTCTTC. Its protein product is CATNRERNNEQFF.

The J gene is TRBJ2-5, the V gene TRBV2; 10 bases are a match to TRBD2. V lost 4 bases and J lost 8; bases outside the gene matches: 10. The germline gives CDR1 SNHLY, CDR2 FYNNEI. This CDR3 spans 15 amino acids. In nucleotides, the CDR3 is TGTGCCAGCAGTGGGGTAGCGGGGGGCAGGGTCACCCAGTACTTC. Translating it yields CASSGVAGGRVTQYF.

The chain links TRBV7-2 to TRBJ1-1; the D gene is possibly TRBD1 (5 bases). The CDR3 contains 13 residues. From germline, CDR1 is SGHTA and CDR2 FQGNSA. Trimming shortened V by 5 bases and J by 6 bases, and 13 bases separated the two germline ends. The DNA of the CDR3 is TGTGCCAGCAGCCCCGCTTCGGGGGCTGAAGCTTTCTTT. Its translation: CASSPASGAEAFF.

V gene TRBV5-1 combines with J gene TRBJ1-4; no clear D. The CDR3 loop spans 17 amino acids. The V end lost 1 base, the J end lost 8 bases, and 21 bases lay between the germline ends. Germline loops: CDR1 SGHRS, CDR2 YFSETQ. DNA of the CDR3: TGCGCCAGCAGCTTGTTGGGCCGCGACCCGGGGAAGGAAAAACTGTTTTTT. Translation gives CASSLLGRDPGKEKLFF.

The CDR3 nucleotides are TGTGCCAGCAGTTACTCGACAGGCATGAACACTGAAGCTTTCTTT. As protein: CASSYSTGMNTEAFF. The chain joins TRBV6-5 to TRBJ1-1; D is possibly TRBD1 (6 bases). V lost 0 bases to trimming and J lost 0 bases, with 8 bases between them. There are 15 residues in the CDR3. The germline gives CDR1 MNHEY, CDR2 SVGAGI.

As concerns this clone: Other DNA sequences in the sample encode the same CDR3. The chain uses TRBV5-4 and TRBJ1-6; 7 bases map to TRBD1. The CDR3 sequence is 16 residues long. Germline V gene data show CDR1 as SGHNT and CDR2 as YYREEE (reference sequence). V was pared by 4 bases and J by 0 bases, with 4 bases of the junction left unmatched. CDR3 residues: CASSRDSSSYNSPLHF. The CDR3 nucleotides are TGTGCCAGCAGCCGGGACAGCAGCTCCTATAATTCACCCCTCCACTTT.

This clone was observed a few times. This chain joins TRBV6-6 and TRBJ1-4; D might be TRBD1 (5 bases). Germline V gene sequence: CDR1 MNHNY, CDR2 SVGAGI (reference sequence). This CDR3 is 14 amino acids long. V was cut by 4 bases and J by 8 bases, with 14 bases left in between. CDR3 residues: CASSLGQGGEKLFF. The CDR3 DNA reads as TGTGCCAGCAGTTTGGGTCAGGGAGGGGAAAAACTGTTTTTT.

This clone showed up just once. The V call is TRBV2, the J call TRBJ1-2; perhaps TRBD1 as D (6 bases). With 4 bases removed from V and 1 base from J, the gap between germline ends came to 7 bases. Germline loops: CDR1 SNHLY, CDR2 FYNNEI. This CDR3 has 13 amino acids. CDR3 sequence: CASSGDNNYGYTF. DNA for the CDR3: TGTGCCAGCAGTGGGGACAATAACTATGGCTACACCTTC. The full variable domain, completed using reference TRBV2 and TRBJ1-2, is EPEVTQTPSHQVTQMGQEVILRCVPISNHLYFYWYRQILGQKVEFLVSFYNNEISEKSEIFDDQFSVERPDGSNFTLKIRSTKLEDSAMYFCASSGDNNYGYTFGSGTRLTVV.

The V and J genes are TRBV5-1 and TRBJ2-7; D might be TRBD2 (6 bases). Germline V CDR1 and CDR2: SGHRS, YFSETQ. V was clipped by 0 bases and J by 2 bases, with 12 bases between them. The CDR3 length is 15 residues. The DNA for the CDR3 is TGCGCCAGCAGCTTGGGACTAGGAGAGGCCTACGAGCAGTACTTC. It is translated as CASSLGLGEAYEQYF.

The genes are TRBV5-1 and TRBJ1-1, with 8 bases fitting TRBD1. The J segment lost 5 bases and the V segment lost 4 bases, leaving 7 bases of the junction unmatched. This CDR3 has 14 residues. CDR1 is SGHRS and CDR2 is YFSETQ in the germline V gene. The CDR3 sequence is CASSTSGGRTEAFF. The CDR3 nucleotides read TGCGCCAGCAGCACATCAGGGGGCAGGACTGAAGCTTTCTTT.